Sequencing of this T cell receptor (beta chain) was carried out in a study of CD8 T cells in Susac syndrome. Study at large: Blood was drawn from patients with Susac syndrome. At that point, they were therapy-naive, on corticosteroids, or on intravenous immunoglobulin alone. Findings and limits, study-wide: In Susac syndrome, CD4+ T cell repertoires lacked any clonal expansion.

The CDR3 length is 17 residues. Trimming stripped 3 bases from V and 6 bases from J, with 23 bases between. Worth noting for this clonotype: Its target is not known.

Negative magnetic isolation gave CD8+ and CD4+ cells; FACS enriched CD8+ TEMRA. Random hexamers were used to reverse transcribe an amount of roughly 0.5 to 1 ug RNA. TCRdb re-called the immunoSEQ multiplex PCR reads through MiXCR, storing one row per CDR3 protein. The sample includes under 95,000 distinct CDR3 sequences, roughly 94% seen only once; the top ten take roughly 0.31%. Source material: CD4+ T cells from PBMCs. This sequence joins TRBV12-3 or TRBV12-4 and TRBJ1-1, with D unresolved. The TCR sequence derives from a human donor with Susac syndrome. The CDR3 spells CASSFWVLGATIAEAFF. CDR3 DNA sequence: TGTGCCAGCAGTTTCTGGGTTTTAGGCGCGACAATCGCTGAAGCTTTCTTT.